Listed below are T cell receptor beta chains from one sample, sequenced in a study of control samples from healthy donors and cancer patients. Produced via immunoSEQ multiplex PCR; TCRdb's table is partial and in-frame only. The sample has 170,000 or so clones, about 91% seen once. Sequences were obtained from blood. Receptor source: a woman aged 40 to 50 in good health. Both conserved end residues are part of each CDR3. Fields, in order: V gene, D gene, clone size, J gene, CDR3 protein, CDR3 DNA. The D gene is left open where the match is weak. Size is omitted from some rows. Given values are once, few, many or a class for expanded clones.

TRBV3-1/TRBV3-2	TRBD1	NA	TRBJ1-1	CASSQTGGSTEAFF	TGTGCCAGCAGCCAGACAGGGGGGAGCACTGAAGCTTTCTTT
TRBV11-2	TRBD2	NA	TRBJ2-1	CASSHGLVSYNEQFF	TGTGCCAGCAGCCACGGACTAGTCTCCTACAATGAGCAGTTCTTC
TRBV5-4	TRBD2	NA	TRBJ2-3	CASNGELAVGDTQYF	TGTGCCAGCAACGGCGAACTAGCGGTGGGTGATACGCAGTATTTT
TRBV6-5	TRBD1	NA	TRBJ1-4	CASRGTGVEKLFF	TGTGCCAGCAGGGGGACAGGGGTTGAAAAACTGTTTTTT
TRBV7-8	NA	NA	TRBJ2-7	CASSSIRGGYEQYF	TGTGCCAGCAGCTCTATCCGAGGGGGCTACGAGCAGTACTTC
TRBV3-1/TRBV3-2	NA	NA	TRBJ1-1	CASSQDYFGRTEAFF	TGTGCCAGCAGCCAAGATTATTTTGGACGAACTGAAGCTTTCTTT
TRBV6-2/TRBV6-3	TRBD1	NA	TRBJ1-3	CASTPGQARSGNTIYF	TGTGCCAGCACCCCGGGACAGGCACGCTCTGGAAACACCATATATTTT
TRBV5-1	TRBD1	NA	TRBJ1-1	CASSLNRGQGNTEAFF	TGCGCCAGCAGCTTGAACCGAGGACAGGGGAACACTGAAGCTTTCTTT
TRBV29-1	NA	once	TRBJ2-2	CSAHGSRSRVNGGELFF	TGCAGCGCCCATGGGTCTCGGAGTCGGGTGAATGGCGGGGAGCTGTTTTTT
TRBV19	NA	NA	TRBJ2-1	CASSIGDEQFF	TGTGCCAGTAGTATAGGGGATGAGCAGTTCTTC
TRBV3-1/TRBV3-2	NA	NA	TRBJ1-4	CASSRGSGEKLFF	TGTGCCAGTTCGAGGGGTAGCGGTGAAAAACTGTTTTTT
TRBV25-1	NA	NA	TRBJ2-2	CASSPTANTGELFF	TGTGCCAGCAGTCCGACAGCGAACACCGGGGAGCTGTTTTTT
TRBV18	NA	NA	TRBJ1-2	CASSPPSGEYGYTF	TGTGCCAGCTCACCACCGTCCGGGGAATATGGCTACACCTTC
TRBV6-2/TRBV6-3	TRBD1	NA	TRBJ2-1	CASSYTGGWEQFF	TGTGCCAGCAGTTATACAGGGGGCTGGGAGCAGTTCTTC
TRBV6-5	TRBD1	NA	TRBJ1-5	CASSFFGQVNQPQHF	TGTGCCAGCAGCTTTTTCGGACAGGTCAATCAGCCCCAGCATTTT
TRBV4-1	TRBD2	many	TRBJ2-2	CASRGASGGFANTGELFF	TGCGCCAGCAGGGGGGCTAGCGGGGGGTTCGCGAACACCGGGGAGCTGTTTTTT
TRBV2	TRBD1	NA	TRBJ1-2	CASTRQGEYYGYTF	TGTGCCAGCACCAGACAGGGGGAATACTATGGCTACACCTTC
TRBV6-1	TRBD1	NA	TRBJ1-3	CASSDRGFGNTIYF	TGTGCCAGCAGTGACAGGGGGTTCGGAAACACCATATATTTT
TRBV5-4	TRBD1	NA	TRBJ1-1	CASSFTEWGTGTDYTEAFF	TGTGCCAGCAGCTTCACGGAGTGGGGGACAGGGACAGACTACACTGAAGCTTTCTTT
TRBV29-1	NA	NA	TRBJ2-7	CSVEFIDHSYEQYF	TGCAGCGTTGAATTCATAGATCACTCCTACGAGCAGTACTTC
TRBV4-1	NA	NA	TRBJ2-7	CASSQASNRVYDEQYF	TGCGCCAGCAGCCAAGCTTCTAACAGGGTTTACGACGAGCAGTACTTC
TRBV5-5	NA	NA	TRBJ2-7	CASSLASSSYEQYF	TGTGCCAGCAGCTTGGCCAGTTCGAGTTACGAGCAGTACTTC
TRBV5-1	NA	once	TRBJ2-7	CASSLPSYEQYF	TGCGCCAGCAGTTTACCCTCCTACGAGCAGTACTTC
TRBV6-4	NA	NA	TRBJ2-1	CASSDFRHNEQFF	TGTGCCAGCAGTGATTTCAGGCACAATGAGCAGTTCTTC
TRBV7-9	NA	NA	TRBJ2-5	CASSLGTQQRETQYF	TGTGCCAGCAGCCTCGGGACCCAGCAACGGGAGACCCAGTACTTC
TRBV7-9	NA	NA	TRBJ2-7	CASSSLREQYF	TGTGCCAGCAGCTCCCTCAGGGAGCAGTACTTC
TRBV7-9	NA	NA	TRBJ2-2	CATLPSGAGELFF	TGTGCCACATTGCCGAGTGGAGCCGGGGAGCTGTTTTTT
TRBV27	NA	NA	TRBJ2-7	CASSWGSEQYF	TGTGCCAGCAGTTGGGGGTCCGAGCAGTACTTC
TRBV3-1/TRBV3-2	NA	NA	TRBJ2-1	CASRRSGHRNEQFF	TGTGCCAGCAGGCGATCCGGGCACAGAAATGAGCAGTTCTTC
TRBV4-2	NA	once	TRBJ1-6	CASSQVAGNNSPLHF	TGTGCCAGCAGCCAAGTGGCAGGGAATAATTCACCCCTCCACTTT
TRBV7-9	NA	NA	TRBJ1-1	CASSLGGRVNTEAFF	TGTGCCAGCAGCTTAGGGGGACGGGTGAACACTGAAGCTTTCTTT
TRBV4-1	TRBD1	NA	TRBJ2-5	CASSLRTGEETQYF	TGCGCCAGCAGCCTCCGGACAGGGGAAGAGACCCAGTACTTC
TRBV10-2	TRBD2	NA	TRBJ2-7	CASRGLAGGRRSYEQYF	TGCGCCAGCAGGGGACTAGCGGGGGGAAGGAGGTCCTACGAGCAGTACTTC
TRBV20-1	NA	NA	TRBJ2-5	CSAFGQETQYF	TGCAGTGCTTTCGGCCAAGAGACCCAGTACTTC
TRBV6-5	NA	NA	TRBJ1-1	CASSGIGYEAFF	TGTGCCAGCAGCGGAATTGGTTATGAAGCTTTCTTT
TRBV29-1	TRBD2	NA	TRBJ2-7	CSVGGRGSREQYF	TGCAGCGTGGGAGGGCGGGGGTCGAGGGAGCAGTACTTC
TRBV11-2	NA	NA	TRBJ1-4	CASSAGNRIINEKLFF	TGTGCCAGCAGCGCCGGAAACAGGATTATTAATGAAAAACTGTTTTTT
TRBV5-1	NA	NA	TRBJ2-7	CASSLEMGEGEQYF	TGCGCCAGCAGCTTGGAAATGGGTGAGGGCGAGCAGTACTTC
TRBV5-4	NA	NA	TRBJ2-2	CASSFGSTGELFF	TGTGCCAGCAGCTTTGGTAGTACCGGGGAGCTGTTTTTT
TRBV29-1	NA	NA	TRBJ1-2	CSVAGQSFGYTF	TGCAGCGTCGCAGGACAGTCATTCGGCTACACCTTC
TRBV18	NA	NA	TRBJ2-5	CASSLRDRQETQYF	TGTGCCAGCTCCCTGAGGGACCGACAAGAGACCCAGTACTTC
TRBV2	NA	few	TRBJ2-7	CASRDSSYEQYF	TGTGCCAGCAGGGACAGCTCCTACGAGCAGTACTTC
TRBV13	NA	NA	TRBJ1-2	CASSRQGGNYGYTF	TGTGCCAGCAGCCGGCAAGGTGGCAACTATGGCTACACCTTC
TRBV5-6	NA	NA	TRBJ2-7	CASSLPTVGEQYF	TGTGCCAGCAGCCTCCCAACCGTTGGGGAGCAGTACTTC
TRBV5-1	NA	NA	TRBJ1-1	CASSPESDRYTEAFF	TGCGCCAGCAGCCCAGAATCGGACCGTTACACTGAAGCTTTCTTT
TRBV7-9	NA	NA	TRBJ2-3	CASSTAGSTDTQYF	TGTGCCAGCAGCACGGCGGGGAGCACAGATACGCAGTATTTT
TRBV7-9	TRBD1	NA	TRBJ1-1	CASSSAGGAAEAFF	TGTGCCAGCAGCTCAGCAGGGGGCGCGGCTGAAGCTTTCTTT
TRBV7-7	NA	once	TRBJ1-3	CASSLLYPSGVGGNTIYF	TGTGCCAGCAGCTTACTATACCCCAGCGGGGTAGGCGGAAACACCATATATTTT
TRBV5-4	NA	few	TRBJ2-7	CASSPQGREQYF	TGTGCCAGCAGCCCTCAGGGTCGGGAGCAGTACTTC
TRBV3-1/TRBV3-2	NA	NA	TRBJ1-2	CASSPGATLGYGYTF	TGTGCCAGCAGCCCCGGGGCAACTTTGGGCTATGGCTACACCTTC
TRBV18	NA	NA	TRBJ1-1	CASSLGGSGTEAFF	TGTGCCAGCTCACTGGGGGGCTCAGGGACTGAAGCTTTCTTT
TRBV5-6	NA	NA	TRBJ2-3	CASSATDTQYF	TGTGCCAGCAGCGCCACAGATACGCAGTATTTT
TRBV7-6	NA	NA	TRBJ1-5	CASSDSNQPQHF	TGTGCCAGCAGTGACAGCAATCAGCCCCAGCATTTT
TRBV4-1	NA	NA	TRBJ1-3	CASSQDRSGRVSSGNTIYF	TGCGCCAGCAGCCAAGATAGGTCGGGCCGGGTTAGCTCTGGAAACACCATATATTTT
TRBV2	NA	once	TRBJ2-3	CASSVSHPGTDTQYF	TGTGCCAGCAGTGTTAGTCATCCCGGCACAGATACGCAGTATTTT